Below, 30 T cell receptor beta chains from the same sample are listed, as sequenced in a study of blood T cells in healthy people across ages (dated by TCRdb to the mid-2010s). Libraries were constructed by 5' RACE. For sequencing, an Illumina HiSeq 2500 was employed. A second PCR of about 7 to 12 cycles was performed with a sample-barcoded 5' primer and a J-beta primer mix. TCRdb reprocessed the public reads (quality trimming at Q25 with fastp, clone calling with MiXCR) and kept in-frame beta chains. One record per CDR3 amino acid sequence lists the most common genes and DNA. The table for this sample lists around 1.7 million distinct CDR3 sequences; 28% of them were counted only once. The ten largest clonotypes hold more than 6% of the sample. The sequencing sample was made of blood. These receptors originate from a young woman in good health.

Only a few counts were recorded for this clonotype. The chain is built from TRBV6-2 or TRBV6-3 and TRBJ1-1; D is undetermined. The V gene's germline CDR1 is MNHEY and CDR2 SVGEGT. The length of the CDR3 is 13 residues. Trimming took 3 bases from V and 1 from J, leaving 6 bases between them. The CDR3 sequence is CASSYQTNTEAFF. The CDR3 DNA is TGTGCCAGCAGTTATCAGACGAACACTGAAGCTTTCTTT.

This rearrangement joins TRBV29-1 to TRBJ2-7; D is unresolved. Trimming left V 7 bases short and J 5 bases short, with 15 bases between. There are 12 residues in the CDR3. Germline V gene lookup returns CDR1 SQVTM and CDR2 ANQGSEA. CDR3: CSGASQVDEQYF. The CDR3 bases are TGCAGCGGGGCGAGCCAAGTGGACGAGCAGTACTTC.

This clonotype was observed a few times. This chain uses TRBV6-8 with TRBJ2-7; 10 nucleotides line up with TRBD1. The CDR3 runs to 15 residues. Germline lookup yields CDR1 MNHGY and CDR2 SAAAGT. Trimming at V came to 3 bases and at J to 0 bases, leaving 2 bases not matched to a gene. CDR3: CASSYDRGLSYEQYF. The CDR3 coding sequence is TGTGCCAGCAGTTATGACAGGGGGCTCTCCTACGAGCAGTACTTC.

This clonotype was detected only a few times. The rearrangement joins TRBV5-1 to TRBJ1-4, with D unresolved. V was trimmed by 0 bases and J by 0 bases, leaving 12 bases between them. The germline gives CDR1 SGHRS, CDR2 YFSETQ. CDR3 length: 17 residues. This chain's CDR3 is CASSLAEGSATNEKLFF. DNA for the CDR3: TGCGCCAGCAGCTTGGCCGAGGGATCTGCAACTAATGAAAAACTGTTTTTT.

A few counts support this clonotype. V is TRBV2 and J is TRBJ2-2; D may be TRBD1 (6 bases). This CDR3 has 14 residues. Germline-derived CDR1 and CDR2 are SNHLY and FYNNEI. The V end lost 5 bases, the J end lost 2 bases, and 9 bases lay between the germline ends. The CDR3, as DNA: TGTGCCAGCAGTAAACAGGGAAACACCGGGGAGCTGTTTTTT. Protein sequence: CASSKQGNTGELFF.

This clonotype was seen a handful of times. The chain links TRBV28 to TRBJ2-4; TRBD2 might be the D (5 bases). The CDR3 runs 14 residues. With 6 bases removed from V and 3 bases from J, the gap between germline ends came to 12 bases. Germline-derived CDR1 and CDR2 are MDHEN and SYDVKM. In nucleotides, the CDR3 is TGTGCCAGCAGCTTCGGGGTGGTCAAAAACATTCAGTACTTC. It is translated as CASSFGVVKNIQYF. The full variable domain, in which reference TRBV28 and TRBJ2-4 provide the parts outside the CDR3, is DVKVTQSSRYLVKRTGEKVFLECVQDMDHENMFWYRQDPGLGLRLIYFSYDVKMKEKGDIPEGYSVSREKKERFSLILESASTNQTSMYLCASSFGVVKNIQYFGAGTRLSVL.

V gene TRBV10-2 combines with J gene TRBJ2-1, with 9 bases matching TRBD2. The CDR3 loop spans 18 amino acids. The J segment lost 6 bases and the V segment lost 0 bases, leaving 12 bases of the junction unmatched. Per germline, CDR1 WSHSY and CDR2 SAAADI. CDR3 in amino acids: CASSESGPIAGVGNEQFF. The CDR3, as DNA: TGCGCCAGCAGTGAGTCGGGACCAATAGCGGGAGTTGGCAATGAGCAGTTCTTC.

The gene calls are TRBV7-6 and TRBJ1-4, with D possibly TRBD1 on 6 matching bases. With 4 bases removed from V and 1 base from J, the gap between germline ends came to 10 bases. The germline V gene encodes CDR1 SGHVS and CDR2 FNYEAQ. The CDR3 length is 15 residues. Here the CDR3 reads CASSSLQGTNEKLFF. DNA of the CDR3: TGTGCCAGCAGCTCGTTACAGGGAACTAATGAAAAACTGTTTTTT. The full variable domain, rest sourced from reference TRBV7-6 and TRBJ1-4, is GAGVSQSPRYKVTKRGQDVALRCDPISGHVSLYWYRQALGQGPEFLTYFNYEAQQDKSGLPNDRFSAERPEGSISTLTIQRTEQRDSAMYRCASSSLQGTNEKLFFGSGTQLSVL.

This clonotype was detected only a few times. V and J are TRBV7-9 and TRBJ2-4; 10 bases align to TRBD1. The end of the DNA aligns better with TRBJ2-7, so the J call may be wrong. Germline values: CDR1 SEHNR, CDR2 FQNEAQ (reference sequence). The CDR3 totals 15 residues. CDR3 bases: TGTGCCAGCAGCCTTCTGGGACAGGGGCACCACGAGCAGTACTTC. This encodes CASSLLGQGHHEQYF.

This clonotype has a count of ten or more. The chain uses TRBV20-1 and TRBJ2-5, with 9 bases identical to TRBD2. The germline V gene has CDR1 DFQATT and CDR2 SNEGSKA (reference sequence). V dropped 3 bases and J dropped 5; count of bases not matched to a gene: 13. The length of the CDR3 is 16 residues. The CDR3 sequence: CSASSGGGAYGETQYF. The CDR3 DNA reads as TGCAGTGCTAGTAGTGGCGGGGGGGCCTATGGCGAGACCCAGTACTTC.

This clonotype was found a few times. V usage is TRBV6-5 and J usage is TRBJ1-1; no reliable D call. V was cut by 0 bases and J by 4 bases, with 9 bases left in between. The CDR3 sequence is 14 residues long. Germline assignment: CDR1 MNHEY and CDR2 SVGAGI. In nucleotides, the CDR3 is TGTGCCAGCAGTTACTCGTCGATGGTCACTGAAGCTTTCTTT. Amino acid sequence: CASSYSSMVTEAFF.

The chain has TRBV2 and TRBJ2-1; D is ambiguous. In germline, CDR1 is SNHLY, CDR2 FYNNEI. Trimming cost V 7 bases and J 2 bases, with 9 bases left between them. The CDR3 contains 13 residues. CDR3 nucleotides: TGTGCCAGCATCCCGGCCACCTACAATGAGCAGTTCTTC. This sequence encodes CASIPATYNEQFF.

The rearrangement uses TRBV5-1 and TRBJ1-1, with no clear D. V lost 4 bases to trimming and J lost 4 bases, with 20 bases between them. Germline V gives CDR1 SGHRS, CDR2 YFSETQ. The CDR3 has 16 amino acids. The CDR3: CASSRKANRDPTEAFF. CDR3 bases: TGCGCCAGCAGCCGTAAAGCGAACCGTGATCCCACTGAAGCTTTCTTT.

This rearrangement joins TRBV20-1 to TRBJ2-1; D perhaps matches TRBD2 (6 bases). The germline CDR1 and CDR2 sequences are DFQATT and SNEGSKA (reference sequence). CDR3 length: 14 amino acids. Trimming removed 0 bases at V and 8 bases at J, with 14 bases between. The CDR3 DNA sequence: TGCAGTGCTAGAGATCCGGAGGGGTTCGATGAGCAGTTCTTC. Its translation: CSARDPEGFDEQFF.

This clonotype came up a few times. The CDR3 sequence is CASSQGFKQYF. CDR3 coding DNA: TGTGCCAGCAGCCAAGGGTTCAAGCAGTACTTC. This chain links TRBV3-1 with TRBJ2-4, with D unclear. Trimming shortened V by 1 base and J by 13 bases, and 8 bases separated the two germline ends. CDR3 length: 11 amino acids. The germline V gene has CDR1 LGHDT and CDR2 YNNKEL (reference sequence).

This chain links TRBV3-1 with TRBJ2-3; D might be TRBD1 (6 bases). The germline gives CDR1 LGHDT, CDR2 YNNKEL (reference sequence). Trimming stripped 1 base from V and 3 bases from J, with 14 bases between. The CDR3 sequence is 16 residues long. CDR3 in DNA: TGTGCCAGCAGCCAAGGACTAACAGGGAGAACAGATACGCAGTATTTT. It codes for CASSQGLTGRTDTQYF.

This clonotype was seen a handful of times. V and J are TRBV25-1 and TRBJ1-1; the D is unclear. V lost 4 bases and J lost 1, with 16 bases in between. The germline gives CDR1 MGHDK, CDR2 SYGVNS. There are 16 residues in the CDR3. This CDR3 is CASSGVIGGSNTEAFF. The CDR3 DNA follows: TGTGCCAGCAGTGGGGTCATTGGCGGCTCGAACACTGAAGCTTTCTTT.

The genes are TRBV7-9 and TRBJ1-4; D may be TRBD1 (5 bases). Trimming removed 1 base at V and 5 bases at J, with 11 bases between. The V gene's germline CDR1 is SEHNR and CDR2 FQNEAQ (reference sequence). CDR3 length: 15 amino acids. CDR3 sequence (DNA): TGTGCCAGCAGCTTAGACCGGGACCCGAATGAAAAACTGTTTTTT. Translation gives CASSLDRDPNEKLFF.

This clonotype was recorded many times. CDR3 DNA: TGTGCCAGCAGTTACTCGGTCCTAGGCAATGAGCAGTTCTTC. Protein sequence: CASSYSVLGNEQFF. The chain recombines TRBV6-6 with TRBJ2-1; D ambiguous. The CDR3 length is 14 residues. Germline-derived CDR1 and CDR2 are MNHNY and SVGAGI (reference sequence). Deletions cut 0 bases from V and 6 bases from J, with 9 bases between.

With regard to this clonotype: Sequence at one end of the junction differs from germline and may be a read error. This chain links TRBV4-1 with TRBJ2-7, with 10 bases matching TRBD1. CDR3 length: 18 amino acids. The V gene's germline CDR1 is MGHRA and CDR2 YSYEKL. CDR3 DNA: TGTGCCAGCAGCCCCCCTTTGGGGACAGGGGATAGCTCCTACGAGCAGTACTTC. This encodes CASSPPLGTGDSSYEQYF.

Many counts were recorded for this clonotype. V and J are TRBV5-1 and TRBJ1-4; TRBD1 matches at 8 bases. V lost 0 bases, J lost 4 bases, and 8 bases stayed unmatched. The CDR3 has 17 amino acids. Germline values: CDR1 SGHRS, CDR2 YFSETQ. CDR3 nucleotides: TGCGCCAGCAGCTTGGCCCGGCAGGGGGCCAGTAATGAAAAACTGTTTTTT. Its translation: CASSLARQGASNEKLFF.

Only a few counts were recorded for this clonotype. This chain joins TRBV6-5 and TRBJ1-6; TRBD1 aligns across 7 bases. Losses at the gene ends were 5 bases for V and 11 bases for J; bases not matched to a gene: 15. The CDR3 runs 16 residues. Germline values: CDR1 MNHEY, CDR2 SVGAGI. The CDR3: CASSTRGPDRAAPLHF. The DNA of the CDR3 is TGTGCCAGCAGTACACGGGGGCCCGACAGGGCCGCACCCCTCCACTTT.

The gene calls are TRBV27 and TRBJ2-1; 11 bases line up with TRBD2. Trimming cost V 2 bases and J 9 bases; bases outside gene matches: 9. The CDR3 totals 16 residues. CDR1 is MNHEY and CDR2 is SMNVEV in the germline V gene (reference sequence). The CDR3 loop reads CASSLEASGGRSEQFF. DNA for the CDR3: TGTGCCAGCAGTTTAGAGGCTAGCGGGGGGAGGAGTGAGCAGTTCTTC.

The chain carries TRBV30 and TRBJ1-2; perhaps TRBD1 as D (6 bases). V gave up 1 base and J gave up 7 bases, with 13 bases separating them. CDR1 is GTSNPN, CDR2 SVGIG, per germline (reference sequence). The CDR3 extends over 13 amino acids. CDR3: CAWSEQGSGGYTF. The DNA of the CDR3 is TGTGCCTGGAGTGAGCAGGGGAGTGGTGGCTACACCTTC.

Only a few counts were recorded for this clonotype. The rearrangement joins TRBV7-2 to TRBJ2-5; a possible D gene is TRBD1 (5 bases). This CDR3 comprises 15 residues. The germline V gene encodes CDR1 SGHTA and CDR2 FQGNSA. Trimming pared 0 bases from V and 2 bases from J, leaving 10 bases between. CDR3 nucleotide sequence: TGTGCCAGCAGCTTAGCGAGTCAGGGACAAGAGACCCAGTACTTC. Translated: CASSLASQGQETQYF.

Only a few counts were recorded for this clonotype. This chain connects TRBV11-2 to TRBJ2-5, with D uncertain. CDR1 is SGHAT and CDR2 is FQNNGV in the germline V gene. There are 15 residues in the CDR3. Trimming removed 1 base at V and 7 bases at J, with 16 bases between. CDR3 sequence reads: CASSLGWGGIGTQYF. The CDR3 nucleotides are TGTGCCAGCAGCTTAGGTTGGGGTGGTATAGGGACCCAGTACTTC.

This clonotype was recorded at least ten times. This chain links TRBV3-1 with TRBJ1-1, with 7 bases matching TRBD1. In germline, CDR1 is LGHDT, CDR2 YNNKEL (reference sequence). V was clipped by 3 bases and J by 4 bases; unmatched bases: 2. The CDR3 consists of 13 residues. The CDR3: CASSQAGGTEAFF. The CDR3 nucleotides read TGTGCCAGCAGCCAGGCAGGGGGCACTGAAGCTTTCTTT.

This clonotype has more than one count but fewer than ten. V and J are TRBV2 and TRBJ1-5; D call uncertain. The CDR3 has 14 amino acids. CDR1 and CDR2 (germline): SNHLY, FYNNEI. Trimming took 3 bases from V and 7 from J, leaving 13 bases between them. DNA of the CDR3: TGTGCCAGCAGTGATAGGGTAGGTTGGCAGCCCCAGCATTTT. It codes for CASSDRVGWQPQHF.

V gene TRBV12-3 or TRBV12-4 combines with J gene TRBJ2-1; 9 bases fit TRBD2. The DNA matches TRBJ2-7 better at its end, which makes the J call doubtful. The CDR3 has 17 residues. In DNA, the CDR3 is TGTGCCAGCAGTTTCGGGAGCGGGAGGAGGTCCTACAATGAGCAGTACTTC. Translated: CASSFGSGRRSYNEQYF.

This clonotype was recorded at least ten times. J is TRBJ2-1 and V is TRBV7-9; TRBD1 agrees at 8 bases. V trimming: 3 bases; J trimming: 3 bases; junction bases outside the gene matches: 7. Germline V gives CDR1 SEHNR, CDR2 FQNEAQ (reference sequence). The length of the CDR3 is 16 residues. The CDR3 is CASSFSTGQGYNEQFF. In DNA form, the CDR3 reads TGTGCCAGCAGCTTCTCGACCGGACAGGGCTACAATGAGCAGTTCTTC. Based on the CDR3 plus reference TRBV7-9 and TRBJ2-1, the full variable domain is DTGVSQNPRHKITKRGQNVTFRCDPISEHNRLYWYRQTLGQGPEFLTYFQNEAQLEKSRLLSDRFSAERPKGSFSTLEIQRTEQGDSAMYLCASSFSTGQGYNEQFFGPGTRLTVL.